This T cell receptor beta chain is from a study of T-cell reconstitution after alpha-beta-depleted transplantation in children listed by TCRdb under 2016. With regard to the full study: T-cell immune reconstitution after TCRalphabeta/CD19-depleted allogeneic hematopoietic cell transplantation in children was quantitatively tracked in the study by means of TCR repertoire profiling.

Receptor amplification or capture employed PCR. Data came from an Illumina HiSeq 2500. TCR libraries were prepared with molecular barcoding, using unique molecular identifiers to normalize TCRbeta repertoire quantification. The raw public reads went through TCRdb reprocessing: fastp at Q25, MiXCR clone calling, in-frame beta chains kept. Rows matching on CDR3 protein sequence are summarized as one entry with the most common DNA and genes. Recorded for this sample are about 600,000 distinct CDR3 sequences; 10% of them occurred a single time. About 4.3% of the sample is in the top ten clones. This clonotype was seen a handful of times. This receptor's antigen is unknown. It has no much larger one-base neighbor in the sample; base qualities were not kept. From the cysteine up to the phenylalanine, the CDR3 has a length of 15 residues. The read is trimmed to its CDR3 DNA, 45 bases read in frame from base 1. CDR1 SGHTA and CDR2 FQGNSA are derived from the germline V gene. V is pruned by 4 bases and J by 5 bases, leaving 5 bases of the junction without a gene match.

Sequences were derived from PBMCs from the stem cell graft donor, sampled from the stem cell graft. The rearranged segments are TRBV7-2 and TRBJ2-1, and TRBD2 matches 10 of the central bases. This TCR was recovered from a human donor who donated a stem cell graft to a child with acute myeloid leukemia. The nucleotides are TGTGCCAGCAGCTCACTAGCGGGAAGGGACAATGAGCAGTTCTTC. Translated, it reads CASSSLAGRDNEQFF.